A selection of T cell receptor beta chains follows, all from one sample in a study of human T cells and chemical hapten exposure. TCRdb redid the calling of the RACE reads with MiXCR, one entry per CDR3 protein. The sample carries 120,000 or so distinct CDR3 sequences, approximately 13% recorded once. The sample consisted of whole blood, taken in connection with sensitization to the hapten diphenylcyclopropenone (DPC). The receptors were gathered from a woman aged 18-30 years with alopecia areata. Some clones in this sample may be carry-over from other donors' samples. Each CDR3 is given with its conserved first and last residue. Fields, in order: D gene, V gene, clone size, J gene, CDR3 DNA, CDR3 protein. A D gene is named only where the DNA matches it firmly. Size is omitted from some rows. Given values are once, few, many or a class for expanded clones.

>-|TRBV20-1|many|TRBJ1-4
TGCAGTGCCCCATCAGGAACTAATGAAAAACTGTTTTTT
CSAPSGTNEKLFF
>-|TRBV4-3|-|TRBJ2-7
TGCGCCAGCAGCCAAGACTTGGGCAGCGTCTTTTCCTACGAGCAGTACTTC
CASSQDLGSVFSYEQYF
>-|TRBV6-1|-|TRBJ1-4
TGTGCCAGCTCGAGGGAACCCTGGGGGAATGAAAAACTGTTTTTT
CASSREPWGNEKLFF
>-|TRBV6-6|-|TRBJ1-1
TGTGCCAGCAGTTACGCGGGGGGAGACACTGAAGCTTTCTTT
CASSYAGGDTEAFF
>-|TRBV5-5|few|TRBJ2-7
TGTGCCAGCAGCTTAAGGCCCACACCCGAGCAGTACTTC
CASSLRPTPEQYF
>TRBD1|TRBV7-2|-|TRBJ1-5
TGTGCCAGCAGCCCTGGGACAGTGGGCAATCAGCCCCAGCATTTT
CASSPGTVGNQPQHF
>-|TRBV18|few|TRBJ1-5
TGTGCCAGCTCACCAAACCAGAACTCCAATCAGCCCCAGCATTTT
CASSPNQNSNQPQHF
>-|TRBV5-1|-|TRBJ2-7
TGCGCCAGCAGCTGGGACAAGGCCTACGAGCAGTACTTC
CASSWDKAYEQYF
>-|TRBV19|-|TRBJ2-2
TGTGCCAGTAGTATAACGGGGACGGACACCGGGGAGCTGTTTTTT
CASSITGTDTGELFF
>-|TRBV6-2/TRBV6-3|many|TRBJ1-6
TGTGCCAGCAGCTCCGGGGGGACGGAGTCCTTAAGGCATAATTCACCCCTCCACTTT
CASSSGGTESLRHNSPLHF
>-|TRBV20-1|many|TRBJ2-3
TGCAGTGCCAACCTGGCAGGGAGCACAGATACGCAGTATTTT
CSANLAGSTDTQYF
>TRBD2|TRBV20-1|few|TRBJ2-5
TGCAGTGCTGCCCCCGGGAGGGAGACCCAGTACTTC
CSAAPGRETQYF
>-|TRBV20-1|once|TRBJ2-2
TGCAGTGCTAGCCCCGGGACTCGTGACGGGGAGCTGTTTTTT
CSASPGTRDGELFF
>-|TRBV28|-|TRBJ2-6
TGTGCCAGCAGTTCCCCCCCGGGTGGGGCCAACGTCCTGACTTTC
CASSSPPGGANVLTF
>TRBD1|TRBV2|many|TRBJ1-4
TGTGCCACCTCAACAGGGGTAGGAGAAAAACTGTTTTTT
CATSTGVGEKLFF
>-|TRBV4-1|-|TRBJ2-3
TGCGCCAGCAGCCAACTCGGCCTAGCACTAGATACGCAGTATTTT
CASSQLGLALDTQYF
>TRBD2|TRBV7-3|-|TRBJ2-3
TGTGCCAGCAGCCCTCTATCGGGGGGGAGCACAGATACGCAGTATTTT
CASSPLSGGSTDTQYF
>-|TRBV5-6|few|TRBJ1-4
TGTGCCAGCAGCTTTATTGGGGGGGCGCCCTCAACTAATGAAAAACTGTTTTTT
CASSFIGGAPSTNEKLFF
>TRBD1|TRBV4-3|-|TRBJ1-2
TGCGCCAGCAGCCAAGACGGGACAGGGTTCGCCTATGGCTACACCTTC
CASSQDGTGFAYGYTF
>-|TRBV3-1|few|TRBJ2-1
TGTGCCAGCAGCCAAGATCTTAGCGATACCTACAATGAGCAGTTCTTC
CASSQDLSDTYNEQFF
>-|TRBV4-3|few|TRBJ1-6
TGCGCCAGCAGCCAAAGGACAAGGGATTCACCCCTCCACTTT
CASSQRTRDSPLHF
>-|TRBV5-1|many|TRBJ2-3
TGCGCCAGCCGCACCGTGGGAGCACAAGATACGCAGTATTTT
CASRTVGAQDTQYF
>TRBD1|TRBV25-1|many|TRBJ1-5
TGTGCCAGCAGTGAAAAAGGGACAGGAAATCAGCCCCAGCATTTT
CASSEKGTGNQPQHF
>-|TRBV30|many|TRBJ1-2
TGTGCCTGGAGTGTAGGGAATCTCTATGGCTACACCTTC
CAWSVGNLYGYTF
>-|TRBV4-3|few|TRBJ2-7
TGCGCCAGCAGCCGAAACCGGGCTAGCGAGCAGTACTTC
CASSRNRASEQYF
>TRBD1|TRBV29-1|many|TRBJ1-2
TGCAGCGTTGACCAGGACAGGGAAGGCTATGGCTACACCTTC
CSVDQDREGYGYTF
>-|TRBV27|-|TRBJ2-1
TGTGCCAGCAGTTTATACGGCAGCCCGATTGAGCAGTTCTTC
CASSLYGSPIEQFF
>TRBD2|TRBV9|-|TRBJ2-3
TGTGCCAGCAGCGTTTCGGACGGGGGGGCTGGAGATACGCAGTATTTT
CASSVSDGGAGDTQYF
>TRBD1|TRBV11-3|few|TRBJ2-2
TGTGCCAGCAGCGAGGACAGGGTCGCGAACACCGGGGAGCTGTTTTTT
CASSEDRVANTGELFF
>TRBD1|TRBV4-1|-|TRBJ2-5
TGCGCCAGCAGCCCACGGACAGGGCAAGAGACCCAGTACTTC
CASSPRTGQETQYF
>TRBD2|TRBV20-1|few|TRBJ2-3
TGCAGTGCTAGTCCTAGCGGCCCTAGCACAGATACGCAGTATTTT
CSASPSGPSTDTQYF
>TRBD1|TRBV2|many|TRBJ1-1
TGTGCCAGCAGTGGTCGGGACAGGGGACTGAACACTGAAGCTTTCTTT
CASSGRDRGLNTEAFF
>-|TRBV6-5|few|TRBJ2-5
TGTGCCAGCAGTTACCTCGGATCCTACAAGGAGACCCAGTACTTC
CASSYLGSYKETQYF
>-|TRBV7-2|-|TRBJ1-6
TGTGCCAGCAGCTTAGTTGCGTCTGTGAGCTCCTATAATTCACCCCTCCACTTT
CASSLVASVSSYNSPLHF
>-|TRBV4-3|many|TRBJ2-3
TGCGCCAGCAGCCGCGACGCGGCCACAGATACGCAGTATTTT
CASSRDAATDTQYF
>TRBD2|TRBV6-2/TRBV6-3|few|TRBJ2-1
TGTGCCAGCACACGGCCGAGCGGGGGGGCCTACAATGAGCAGTTCTTC
CASTRPSGGAYNEQFF
>-|TRBV28|few|TRBJ2-7
TGTGCCAGCAGTATGGGTTCCTACGAGCAGTACTTC
CASSMGSYEQYF
>-|TRBV11-2|many|TRBJ2-5
TGTGCCAGCAGCTCCAATCTAGCGAGCGGTGAGACCCAGTACTTC
CASSSNLASGETQYF
>-|TRBV20-1|-|TRBJ2-3
TGCAGTGCTAGAGTCGTAGATACGCAGTATTTT
CSARVVDTQYF
>-|TRBV6-2/TRBV6-3|-|TRBJ1-1
TGTGCCAGCAGTTACTCATGGACTGAAGCTTTCTTT
CASSYSWTEAFF
>TRBD2|TRBV20-1|once|TRBJ2-3
TGCAGTGCTAGTTTCATAGCGGGGAGCACAGATACGCAGTATTTT
CSASFIAGSTDTQYF
>-|TRBV6-5|many|TRBJ2-2
TGTGCCAGCAGTCCCGGACTAAACACCGGGGAGCTGTTTTTT
CASSPGLNTGELFF
>-|TRBV2|-|TRBJ1-5
TGTGCCAGCAGTGAGACAAGCCTAATAGATCAGCCCCAGCATTTT
CASSETSLIDQPQHF
>-|TRBV5-5|-|TRBJ2-3
TGTGCCAGCAGACTAGACCCCGGGACCCGAGTAGCAGATACGCAGTATTTT
CASRLDPGTRVADTQYF
>-|TRBV20-1|-|TRBJ2-7
TGCAGTGCTAGAGAAGGGTGGGCCACTAACTACGAGCAGTACTTC
CSAREGWATNYEQYF
>-|TRBV13|-|TRBJ2-1
TGTGCCAGCAGCTTTGAAGGGGTCACTGAGCAGTTCTTC
CASSFEGVTEQFF
>-|TRBV5-1|few|TRBJ2-7
TGCGCCAGCAGCTTGGCGGACGTAGTGCTTTACGAGCAGTACTTC
CASSLADVVLYEQYF
>TRBD1|TRBV28|-|TRBJ2-7
TGTGCCAGCAGCCGGGACAGGGTATACGAGCAGTACTTC
CASSRDRVYEQYF
>-|TRBV29-1|few|TRBJ2-3
TGCAGCGTTGAAACCCACACAGATACGCAGTATTTT
CSVETHTDTQYF
>-|TRBV7-8|-|TRBJ2-3
TGTGCCAGCAGCTTAGTCTGGTCGCAGCTGACAGATACGCAGTATTTT
CASSLVWSQLTDTQYF
>-|TRBV9|-|TRBJ2-7
TGTGCCAGCAGCGGGACGGGGCCACCCTACGAGCAGTACTTC
CASSGTGPPYEQYF
>TRBD1|TRBV6-6|-|TRBJ1-4
TGTGCCAGCAGTTACGGTGACAGGGATGGGGAAAAACTGTTTTTT
CASSYGDRDGEKLFF
>TRBD2|TRBV5-6|-|TRBJ2-5
TGTGCCAGCAGCTTGGGGACTAGCGGGGGGTCAGAGACCCAGTACTTC
CASSLGTSGGSETQYF
>-|TRBV10-3|few|TRBJ1-1
TGTGCCATCAGTGAGTCGGGGAGGTCCGGCACTGAAGCTTTCTTT
CAISESGRSGTEAFF
>TRBD2|TRBV7-7|-|TRBJ2-5
TGTGCCAGCAGCCCCACTAGCGGGGGGATTCAAGAGACCCAGTACTTC
CASSPTSGGIQETQYF
>TRBD1|TRBV6-2/TRBV6-3|-|TRBJ2-7
TGTGCCAGCAGCAGACAGGGACACGAGCAGTACTTC
CASSRQGHEQYF
>TRBD2|TRBV4-3|once|TRBJ2-3
TGCGCCAGCAGCCGCGGGGGGCAGTCAGTTGGAGATACGCAGTATTTT
CASSRGGQSVGDTQYF
>-|TRBV19|-|TRBJ1-5
TGTGCCAGTAGTTGGACTCGTTATAGCAATCAGCCCCAGCATTTT
CASSWTRYSNQPQHF
>TRBD1|TRBV11-3|few|TRBJ2-7
TGTGCCAGCAGCTTGGTCCCGGGACAGGGAGGATCCTACGAGCAGTACTTC
CASSLVPGQGGSYEQYF